This T cell receptor beta chain was recovered during a study of control samples from healthy donors and cancer patients. The CDR3 has 17 residues. Germline CDR1 is MNHEY and CDR2 is SMNVEV (reference sequence). V lost 6 bases to trimming and J lost 0 bases, with 18 bases between them. Produced via immunoSEQ multiplex PCR; TCRdb's table is partial and in-frame only. Among fewer than 300,000 clones listed, roughly 82% were seen once. The chain couples TRBV27 to TRBJ2-1; possible D gene TRBD2, 5 bases. The TCR sequence derives from an older woman with lung cancer. Sequenced: PBMCs. CDR3 in DNA: TGTGCCAGCAGCCACGGCCGGACTGTCAGCTCCTACAATGAGCAGTTCTTC. Its translation is CASSHGRTVSSYNEQFF.